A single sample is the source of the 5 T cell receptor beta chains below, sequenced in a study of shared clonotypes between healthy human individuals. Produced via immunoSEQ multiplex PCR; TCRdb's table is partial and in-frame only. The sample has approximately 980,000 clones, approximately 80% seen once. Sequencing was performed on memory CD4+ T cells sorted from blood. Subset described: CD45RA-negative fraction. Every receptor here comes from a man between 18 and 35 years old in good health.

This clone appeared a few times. The CDR3 coding sequence is TGTGCCAGCAGCCACGGGAAAAGGGGGACCCAAGAGACCCAGTACTTC. Amino acids: CASSHGKRGTQETQYF. The chain has TRBV7-2 and TRBJ2-5, with TRBD1 as a possible D gene (6 bases). V lost 5 bases, J lost 1 base, and 17 bases lay in between. This CDR3 has 16 amino acids. Per germline, CDR1 SGHTA and CDR2 FQGNSA.

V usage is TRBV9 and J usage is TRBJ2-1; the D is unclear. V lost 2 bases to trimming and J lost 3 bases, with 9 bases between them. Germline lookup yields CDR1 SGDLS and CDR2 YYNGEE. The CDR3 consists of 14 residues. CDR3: CASSVRIGYNEQFF. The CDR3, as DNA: TGTGCCAGCAGCGTTAGGATCGGCTACAATGAGCAGTTCTTC.

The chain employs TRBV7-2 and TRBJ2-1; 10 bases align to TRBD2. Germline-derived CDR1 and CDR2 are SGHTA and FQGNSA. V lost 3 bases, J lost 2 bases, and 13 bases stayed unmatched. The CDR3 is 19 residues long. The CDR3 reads CASSFLAGAELLPYNEQFF. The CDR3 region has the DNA TGTGCCAGCAGCTTTCTAGCGGGAGCTGAACTATTACCCTACAATGAGCAGTTCTTC.

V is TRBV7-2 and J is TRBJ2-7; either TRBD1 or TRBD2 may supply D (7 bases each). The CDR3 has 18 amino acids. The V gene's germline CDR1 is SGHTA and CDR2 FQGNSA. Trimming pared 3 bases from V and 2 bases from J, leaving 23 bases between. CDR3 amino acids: CASSLKGASGNLPYEQYF. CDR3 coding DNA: TGTGCCAGCAGCTTGAAGGGGGCTAGCGGCAACCTACCCTACGAGCAGTACTTC.

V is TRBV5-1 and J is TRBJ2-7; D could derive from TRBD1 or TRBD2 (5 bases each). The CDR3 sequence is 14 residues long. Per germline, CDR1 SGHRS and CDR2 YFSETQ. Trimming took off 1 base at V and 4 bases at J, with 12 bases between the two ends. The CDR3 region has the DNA TGCGCCAGCAGCTTGCGATCGGGGCTGTACGAGCAGTACTTC. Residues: CASSLRSGLYEQYF.